The following is a T cell receptor (beta chain) sequence with its context. Its specific antigen is unknown. Per-nucleotide qualities are absent, and no much larger clonotype sits a single base away. Another Seattle source contributed samples from volunteer blood donors who had recovered from COVID-19. Whole blood was collected in K2EDTA tubes by collaborating institutions according to the institutions' own protocols. For TCRbeta analysis, collaborator samples were shipped as frozen whole blood, as isolated PBMCs, or as DNA extracted from either sample type. The immunoSEQ Assay, a bias-controlled multiplex PCR, was used to amplify TCRbeta CDR3 regions from genomic DNA. The authors processed their data as follows. The number of nucleated cells in each sample was estimated by amplification of reference gene primers within the assay. To quantify the absolute abundance of each unique TCRbeta CDR3 rearrangement, sequence reads were collapsed and filtered. For each sample, productive Simpson clonality was calculated as the square root of Simpson's diversity index over productive rearrangements. This immuneACCESS table, as held by TCRdb, lists in-frame sequences with V and J called but not all clones. Of the missing ones, under half trace to an unresolved V gene in checked studies; the others have no known cause. V and J calls and clone size are as listed in that table; D and trimming were resolved from the DNA. Here the sample has about 330,000 clones; 89% occur a single time. The ten largest clones add up to approximately 6.5% of the sample.

This sample is drawn from a study of blood T cell repertoires in COVID-19 (TCRdb year 2020). A note on the overall study: The collaborator samples originated in the United States, Italy and Spain and spanned the acute and convalescent phases of COVID-19. Nearly every sample came with metadata listing a de-identified subject ID, COVID-19 status, age in years and sex. Where available, HLA class I and class II types were obtained from metadata supplied by the sample provider rather than from assay-based typing. Subjects who had been exposed to COVID-19, were actively infected with it, or had recovered from it provided the deeply sampled blood TCRbeta repertoires that made up the dataset. The samples were drawn from the first 160 participants of the ongoing ImmuneRACE study and from under 1,500 subjects provided by 6 global collaborators. The prospective study material was composed of cDNA or gDNA derived from T cells, B-cell-depleted T cells, or PBMCs. A freely available public database, intended as a resource for researchers studying the immune response to SARS-CoV-2, is where the repertoires were released.

V drops 0 bases and J drops 0 bases, leaving 8 bases in between. CDR1 and CDR2 were assigned from the germline V gene (reference sequence) as SEHNR and FQNEAQ. The CDR3 holds 15 amino acids from the cysteine to the phenylalanine. Here the CDR3 DNA is all that survives: 45 bases in frame from base 1. What the work shows at the level of the full study, not this receptor alone: Clinical and demographic metadata were provided uncurated, with the amount varying by source and participant.

The TCR was taken from a man younger than 35 who had recovered from COVID-19. The rearrangement joined TRBV7-9 to TRBJ1-2, with the D gene not clear enough to name. Material: peripheral blood. Here is the DNA: TGTGCCAGCAGCTTAGCGGCCGAAGCTAACTATGGCTACACCTTC. Its protein reads: CASSLAAEANYGYTF. Joined to the reference TRBV7-9 and TRBJ1-2 proteins, this CDR3 gives the full variable domain: DTGVSQNPRHKITKRGQNVTFRCDPISEHNRLYWYRQTLGQGPEFLTYFQNEAQLEKSRLLSDRFSAERPKGSFSTLEIQRTEQGDSAMYLCASSLAAEANYGYTFGSGTRLTVV.